This record covers a single TCR beta chain. Its specificity is not known. This CDR3 comprises 12 residues. Germline-derived CDR1 and CDR2 are SGDLS and YYNGEE. The V gene lost 1 base and the J gene lost 7 bases, with 5 bases spanning the gap. The sample belongs to a study of type 1 and type 2 diabetes patients. Findings and caveats of the study: Unmatched age and gender across groups might bias interpretation. Between type 2 diabetes and control samples, V and J usage averaged around 0.97 correlation.

Standard classification criteria confirmed type 1 or type 2 diabetes in all patients. Peripheral blood, around 10 milliliters per participant, was collected. The PCR template was genomic DNA. Amplification of the beta chain CDR3 used 30 forward and 13 reverse multiplex primers. TCRdb re-derived calls from the multiplex PCR reads in MiXCR, one entry per CDR3 protein. The sample carries about 290,000 distinct CDR3 sequences, around 47% recorded once. The TCR was taken from a man between 18 and 35 years old with type 2 diabetes. The chain uses TRBV9 and TRBJ2-2; D call uncertain. The sequencing input was peripheral blood mononuclear cells (PBMCs). Written as DNA, the CDR3 is TGTGCCAGCAGCGTATCCAGCGGGGAGCTGTTTTTT. This codes for CASSVSSGELFF.